This is a list of T cell receptor beta chains from one sample in a study of cytomegalovirus exposure and HLA in healthy donors. Some clones are missing from TCRdb's copy, which holds only in-frame ones; the method was immunoSEQ multiplex PCR. This sample has about 230,000 clones; roughly 90% occur once, and the top ten carry around 1%. Sequencing input: PBMCs. The origin of the receptors is a young woman in good health and CMV-seronegative. CDR3s leave out the opening cysteine and the closing phenylalanine or tryptophan. D genes are given only for firm matches.

NA,TRBJ2-2,TRBV7-2,ASSPQALANTGELF
TRBD2,TRBJ2-7,TRBV28,ASSLFPSGNYEQY
TRBD2,TRBJ2-3,TRBV5-1,ASSAPERGVTDTQY
TRBD1,TRBJ2-7,TRBV5-6,ASSYDRGVGEQY
NA,TRBJ1-1,TRBV7-2,ASSPGQWGTEAF
TRBD2,TRBJ2-1,TRBV23-1,ASSQWASGDHSYNEQF
NA,TRBJ1-6,TRBV7-9,ASSLNAQVAH
NA,TRBJ2-2,TRBV7-9,ASSPPSATGELF
NA,TRBJ1-1,TRBV10-3,AISEGATEAF
TRBD1,TRBJ1-3,TRBV5-4,ASSLRTGGAVGGNTIY
NA,TRBJ1-2,TRBV19,ASTQGYYGYT
NA,TRBJ2-5,TRBV11-2,ASSLIH
TRBD2,NA,TRBV5-4,ASSLTIAGGSYEQY
TRBD1,TRBJ2-1,TRBV29-1,SVGTGRDNEQF
NA,TRBJ1-2,TRBV10-1,ASSENTRYGYT
NA,TRBJ1-2,TRBV5-1,ASSLAGGKRHYGYT
NA,TRBJ2-7,TRBV14,ASSQGEYSLQY
NA,TRBJ1-4,TRBV11-2,ASSSHRQNEKLF